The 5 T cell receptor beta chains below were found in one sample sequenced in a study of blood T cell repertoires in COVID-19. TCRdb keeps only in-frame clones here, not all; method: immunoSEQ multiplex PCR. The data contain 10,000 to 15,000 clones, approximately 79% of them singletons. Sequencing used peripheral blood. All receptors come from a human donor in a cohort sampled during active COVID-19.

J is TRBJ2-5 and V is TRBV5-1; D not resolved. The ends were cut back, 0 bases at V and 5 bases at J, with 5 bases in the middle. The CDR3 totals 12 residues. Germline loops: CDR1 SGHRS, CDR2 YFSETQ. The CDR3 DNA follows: TGCGCCAGCAGCTTGGCCCTGGAGACCCAGTACTTC. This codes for CASSLALETQYF.

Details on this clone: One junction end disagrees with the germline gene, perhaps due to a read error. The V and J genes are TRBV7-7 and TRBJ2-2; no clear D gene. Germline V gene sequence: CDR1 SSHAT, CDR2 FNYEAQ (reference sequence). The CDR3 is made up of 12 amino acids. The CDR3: CASSLVGGELFF. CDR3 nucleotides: TGTGCTAGCAGCTTAGTCGGCGGGGAGCTGTTTTTT. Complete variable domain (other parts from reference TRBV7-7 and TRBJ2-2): GAGVSQSPRYKVTKRGQDVTLRCDPISSHATLYWYQQALGQGPEFLTYFNYEAQPDKSGLPSDRFSAERPEGSISTLTIQRTEQRDSAMYRCASSLVGGELFFGEGSRLTVL.

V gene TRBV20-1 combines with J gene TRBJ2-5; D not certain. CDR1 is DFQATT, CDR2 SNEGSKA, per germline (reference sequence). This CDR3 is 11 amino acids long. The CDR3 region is CNCRAQETQYF. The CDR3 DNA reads TGCAATTGTCGAGCGCAAGAGACCCAGTACTTC.

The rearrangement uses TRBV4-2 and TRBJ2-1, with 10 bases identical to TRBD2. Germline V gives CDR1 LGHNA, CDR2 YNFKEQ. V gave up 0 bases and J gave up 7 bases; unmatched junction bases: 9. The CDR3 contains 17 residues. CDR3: CASSQERSSGGRNEQFF. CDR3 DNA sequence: TGTGCCAGCAGCCAAGAACGGTCTAGCGGGGGCAGGAATGAGCAGTTCTTC.

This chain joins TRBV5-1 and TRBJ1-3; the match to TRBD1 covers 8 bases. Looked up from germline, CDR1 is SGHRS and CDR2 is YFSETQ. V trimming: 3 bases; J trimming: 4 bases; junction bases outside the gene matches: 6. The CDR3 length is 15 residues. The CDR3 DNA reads TGCGCCAGCAGCTCCCAGGGGGCTTGGGGAAACACCATATATTTT. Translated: CASSSQGAWGNTIYF.